One and the same sample provided the 9 T cell receptor beta chains below, sequenced in a study of CD8 T cells in ankylosing spondylitis. Using its own MiXCR run on the 5' RACE reads, TCRdb lists one record per CDR3 protein. In the table there are approximately 190,000 distinct CDR3 sequences, 10% to 15% of which are singletons. Material for sequencing was blood, either unsorted or a sorted T cell fraction (not recorded which). The receptors shown here come from a female donor with ankylosing spondylitis or in good health (not recorded which).

The rearrangement uses TRBV5-1 and TRBJ2-7; 7 positions match TRBD1. The length of the CDR3 is 15 residues. Germline CDR1 is SGHRS and CDR2 is YFSETQ. The V and J ends lost 1 base and 4 bases, in that order; junction bases with no gene match: 8. CDR3 nucleotide sequence: TGCGCCAGCAGCTTGAGACAGGGTGGTAGTTACGAGCAGTACTTC. Amino acid sequence: CASSLRQGGSYEQYF.

This clonotype was detected only a few times. This chain joins TRBV4-1 and TRBJ2-7; D remains ambiguous. The CDR3 loop spans 14 amino acids. Germline lookup yields CDR1 MGHRA and CDR2 YSYEKL. Trimming left V 0 bases short and J 6 bases short, with 12 bases between. CDR3 protein: CASSQDGRAREQYF. The CDR3 DNA sequence: TGCGCCAGCAGCCAAGATGGAAGGGCCCGCGAGCAGTACTTC.

This clonotype was counted many times. CDR3 sequence (DNA): TGTGCCACCAGCTTCCGCCTAGCGGCACAAGAGACCCAGTACTTC. It translates to CATSFRLAAQETQYF. The V call is TRBV15, the J call TRBJ2-5, with 7 bases that match TRBD2. Germline V CDR1 and CDR2: LNHNV, YYDKDF (reference sequence). V shed 5 bases and J 2 bases; nucleotides not matched to a gene: 8. The CDR3 covers 15 residues.

The genes are TRBV5-1 and TRBJ2-5; the D is unclear. The CDR3 sequence is 15 residues long. The V end lost 3 bases, the J end lost 5 bases, and 17 bases lay between the germline ends. Germline V gene data show CDR1 as SGHRS and CDR2 as YFSETQ. CDR3 coding DNA: TGCGCCAGCAGCTCCCTCCTCCCTCGAACGGAGACCCAGTACTTC. Its translation is CASSSLLPRTETQYF.

The chain joins TRBV5-1 to TRBJ2-3, with D tentatively TRBD1 (5 bases). The V end was cut by 7 bases, the J end by 0 bases, with 15 bases between. Germline V lookup: CDR1 SGHRS, CDR2 YFSETQ. The CDR3 consists of 15 residues. CDR3 nucleotides: TGCGCCAGCCCAGCTTCGACAGAGAGCACAGATACGCAGTATTTT. This codes for CASPASTESTDTQYF.

At least ten counts were recorded for this clonotype. The chain has TRBV14 and TRBJ2-1, with 7 bases that match TRBD1. Losses at the gene ends were 2 bases for V and 3 bases for J; bases not matched to a gene: 7. The germline V gene encodes CDR1 SGHDN and CDR2 FVKESK. CDR3 length: 16 residues. The CDR3 nucleotides are TGTGCCAGCAGCCAAATCTGGGCAGGGGGCTACAATGAGCAGTTCTTC. It encodes CASSQIWAGGYNEQFF.

As to this clonotype: A junction end diverges from the germline sequence, so it may reflect a read error. The chain combines TRBV7-2 with TRBJ2-7; 7 bases line up with TRBD2. Germline V gene lookup returns CDR1 SGHTA and CDR2 FQGNSA. The CDR3 totals 16 residues. The CDR3 DNA follows: TGTGCCAACAGCTTAGTGGGAAGCGGGAATCCCTACGAGCAGTACTTC. Its protein is CANSLVGSGNPYEQYF.

Ten or more counts support this clonotype. This chain connects TRBV20-1 to TRBJ2-1; D may be TRBD2 (5 bases). The CDR3 contains 16 residues. Germline V gene sequence: CDR1 DFQATT, CDR2 SNEGSKA (reference sequence). The V gene lost 2 bases and the J gene lost 6 bases, with 20 bases spanning the gap. The CDR3 loop is CSARTAWENLGNEQFF. For the CDR3, the DNA is TGCAGTGCTAGAACCGCCTGGGAGAATTTGGGCAATGAGCAGTTCTTC.

This clonotype was seen at least ten times. The CDR3 sequence is CASSQISGTANEKLFF. Here the CDR3 DNA reads TGTGCCAGCTCACAAATTTCCGGGACAGCAAATGAAAAACTGTTTTTT. The chain uses TRBV18 and TRBJ1-4; TRBD1 matches at 7 bases. The CDR3 spans 16 residues. In germline, CDR1 is KGHSH, CDR2 LQKENI. Losses at the gene ends were 4 bases for V and 5 bases for J; bases not matched to a gene: 10. Looking up the rest from reference TRBV18 and TRBJ1-4 gives the full variable domain: NAGVMQNPRHLVRRRGQEARLRCSPMKGHSHVYWYRQLPEEGLKFMVYLQKENIIDESGMPKERFSAEFPKEGPSILRIQQVVRGDSAAYFCASSQISGTANEKLFFGSGTQLSVL.